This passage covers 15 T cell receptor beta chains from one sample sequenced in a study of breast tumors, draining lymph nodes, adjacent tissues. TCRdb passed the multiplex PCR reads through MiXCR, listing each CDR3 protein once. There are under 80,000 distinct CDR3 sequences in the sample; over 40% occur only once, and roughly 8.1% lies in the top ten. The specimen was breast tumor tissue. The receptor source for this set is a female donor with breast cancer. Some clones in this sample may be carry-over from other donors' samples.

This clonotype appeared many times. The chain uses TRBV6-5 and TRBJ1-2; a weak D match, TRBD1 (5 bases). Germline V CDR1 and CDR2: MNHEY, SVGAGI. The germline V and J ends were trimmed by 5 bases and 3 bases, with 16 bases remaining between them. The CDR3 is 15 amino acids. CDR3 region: CASSPRGREHYGYTF. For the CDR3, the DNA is TGTGCCAGCAGTCCCCGAGGCAGGGAACACTATGGCTACACCTTC.

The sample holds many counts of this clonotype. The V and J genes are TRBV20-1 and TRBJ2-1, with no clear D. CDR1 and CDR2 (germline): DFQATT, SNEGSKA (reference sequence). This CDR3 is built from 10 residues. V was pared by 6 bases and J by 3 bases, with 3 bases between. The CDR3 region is CSADYNEQFF. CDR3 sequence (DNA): TGCAGTGCAGACTACAATGAGCAGTTCTTC.

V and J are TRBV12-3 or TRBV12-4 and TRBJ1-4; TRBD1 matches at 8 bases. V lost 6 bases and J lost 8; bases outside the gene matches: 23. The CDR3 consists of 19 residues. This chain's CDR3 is CASSSSRTGRGGGWEKLFF. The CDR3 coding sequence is TGTGCCAGCAGCTCCTCGAGGACAGGGAGAGGGGGGGGGTGGGAAAAACTGTTTTTT.

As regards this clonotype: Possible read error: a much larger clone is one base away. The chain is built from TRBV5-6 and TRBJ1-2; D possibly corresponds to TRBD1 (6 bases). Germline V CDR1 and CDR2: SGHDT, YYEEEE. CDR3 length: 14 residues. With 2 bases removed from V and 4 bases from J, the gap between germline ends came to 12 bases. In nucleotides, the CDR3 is TGTGCCAGCAGCTTTCGGACAGCGATCTATGGCTACACCTTC. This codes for CASSFRTAIYGYTF.

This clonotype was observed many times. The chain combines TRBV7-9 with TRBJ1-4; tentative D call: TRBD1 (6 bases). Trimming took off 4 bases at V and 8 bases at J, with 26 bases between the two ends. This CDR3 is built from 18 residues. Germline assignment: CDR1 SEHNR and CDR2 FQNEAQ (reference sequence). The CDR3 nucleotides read TGTGCCAGCAGCTACCACAGGGTTCTATGGTGGGGGGGAGAAAAACTGTTTTTT. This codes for CASSYHRVLWWGGEKLFF.

CDR3 DNA sequence: TGCAGTGCTTATCTTACCGGGACAGAGGCCTATGGCTACACCTTC. The encoded protein is CSAYLTGTEAYGYTF. The chain recombines TRBV20-1 with TRBJ1-2; 7 bases agree with TRBD1. V dropped 5 bases and J dropped 4; count of bases not matched to a gene: 13. There are 15 residues in the CDR3. Germline V CDR1 and CDR2: DFQATT, SNEGSKA (reference sequence).

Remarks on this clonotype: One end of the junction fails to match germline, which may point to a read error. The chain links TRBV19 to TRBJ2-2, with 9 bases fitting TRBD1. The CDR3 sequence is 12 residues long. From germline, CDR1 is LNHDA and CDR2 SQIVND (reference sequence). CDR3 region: CASSKGQGKLVF. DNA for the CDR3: TGTGCCAGTAGTAAGGGACAGGGAAAGCTGGTTTTT.

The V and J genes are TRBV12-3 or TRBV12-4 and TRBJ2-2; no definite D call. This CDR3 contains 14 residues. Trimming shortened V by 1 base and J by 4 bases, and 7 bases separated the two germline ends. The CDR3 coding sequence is TGTGCCAGCAGTTTAGTATTGCGCACCGGGGAGCTGTTTTTT. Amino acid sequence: CASSLVLRTGELFF.

The CDR3 DNA follows: TGTGCCAGCAGCCCCCTACCGGGACAGGGGACAACTTTCTTT. Its protein product is CASSPLPGQGTTFF. The V call is TRBV7-9, the J call TRBJ1-1, with TRBD1 matching over 10 bases. The germline V gene has CDR1 SEHNR and CDR2 FQNEAQ (reference sequence). V dropped 5 bases and J dropped 12; count of bases not matched to a gene: 12. This CDR3 region has 14 residues.

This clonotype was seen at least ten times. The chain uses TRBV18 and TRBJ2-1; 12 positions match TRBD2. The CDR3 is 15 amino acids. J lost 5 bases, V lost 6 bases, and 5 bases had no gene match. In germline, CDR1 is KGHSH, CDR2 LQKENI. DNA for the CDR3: TGTGCCAGCTCTCTCGGGACTAGCGGGCACAATGAGCAGTTCTTC. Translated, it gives CASSLGTSGHNEQFF.

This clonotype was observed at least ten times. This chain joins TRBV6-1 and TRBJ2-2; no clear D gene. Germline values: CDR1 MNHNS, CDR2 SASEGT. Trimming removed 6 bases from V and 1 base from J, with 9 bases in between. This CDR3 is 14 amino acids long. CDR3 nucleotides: TGTGCCAGCAGGCGTCCGGGGAACACCGGGGAGCTGTTTTTT. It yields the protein CASRRPGNTGELFF.

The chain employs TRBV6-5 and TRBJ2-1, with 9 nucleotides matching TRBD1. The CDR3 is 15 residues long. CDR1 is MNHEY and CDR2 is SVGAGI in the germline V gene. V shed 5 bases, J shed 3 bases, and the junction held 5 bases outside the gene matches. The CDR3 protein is CASSPGTGLYNEQFF. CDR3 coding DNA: TGTGCCAGCAGTCCCGGGACAGGGCTCTACAATGAGCAGTTCTTC.

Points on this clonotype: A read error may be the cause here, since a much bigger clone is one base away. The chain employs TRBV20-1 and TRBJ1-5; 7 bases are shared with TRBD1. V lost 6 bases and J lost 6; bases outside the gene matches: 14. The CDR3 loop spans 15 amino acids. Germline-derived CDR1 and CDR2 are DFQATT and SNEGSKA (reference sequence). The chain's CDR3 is CSARDSLSGTQPQHF. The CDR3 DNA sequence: TGCAGTGCGAGGGACAGTCTGTCGGGCACTCAGCCCCAGCATTTT.

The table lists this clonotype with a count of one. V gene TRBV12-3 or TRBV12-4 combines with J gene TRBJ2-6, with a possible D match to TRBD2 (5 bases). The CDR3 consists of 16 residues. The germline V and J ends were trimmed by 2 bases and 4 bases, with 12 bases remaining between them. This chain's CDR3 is CASSLRFPSGANVLTF. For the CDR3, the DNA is TGTGCCAGCAGTTTAAGGTTTCCTAGCGGGGCCAACGTCCTGACTTTC.

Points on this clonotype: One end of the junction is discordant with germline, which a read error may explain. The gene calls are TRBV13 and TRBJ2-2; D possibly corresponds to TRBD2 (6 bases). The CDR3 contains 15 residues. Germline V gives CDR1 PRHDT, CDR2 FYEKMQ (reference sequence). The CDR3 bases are TGTGCCAGCAGCCAAGTCGGTAGGAACACCGGGGGGCTGTTTTTT. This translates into CASSQVGRNTGGLFF.